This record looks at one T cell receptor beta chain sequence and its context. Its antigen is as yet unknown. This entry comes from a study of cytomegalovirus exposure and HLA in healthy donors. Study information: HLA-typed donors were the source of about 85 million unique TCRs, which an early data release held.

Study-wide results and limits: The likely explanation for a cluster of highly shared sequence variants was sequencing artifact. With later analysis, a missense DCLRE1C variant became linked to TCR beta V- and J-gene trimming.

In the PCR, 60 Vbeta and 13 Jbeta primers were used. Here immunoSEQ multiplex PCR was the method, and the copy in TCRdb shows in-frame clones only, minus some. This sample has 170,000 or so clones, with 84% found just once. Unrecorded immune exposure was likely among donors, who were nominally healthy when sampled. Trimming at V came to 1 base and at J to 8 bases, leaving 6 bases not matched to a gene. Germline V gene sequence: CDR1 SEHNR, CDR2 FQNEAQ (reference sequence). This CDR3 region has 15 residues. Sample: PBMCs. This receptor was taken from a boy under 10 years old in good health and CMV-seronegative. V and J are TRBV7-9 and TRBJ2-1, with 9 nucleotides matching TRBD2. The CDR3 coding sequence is TGTGCCAGCAGCTTAGTAGCTAGCGGGATCGATGAGCAGTTCTTC. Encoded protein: CASSLVASGIDEQFF.